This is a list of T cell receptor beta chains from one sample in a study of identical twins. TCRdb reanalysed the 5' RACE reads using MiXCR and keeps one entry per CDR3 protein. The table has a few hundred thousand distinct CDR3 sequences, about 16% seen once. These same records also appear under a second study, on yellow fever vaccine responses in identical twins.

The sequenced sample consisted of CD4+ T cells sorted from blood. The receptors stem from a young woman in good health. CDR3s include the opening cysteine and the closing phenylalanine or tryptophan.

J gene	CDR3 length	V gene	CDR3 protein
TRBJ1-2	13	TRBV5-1	CASSLFANYGYTF
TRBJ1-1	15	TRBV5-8	CASSLGQLINTEAFF
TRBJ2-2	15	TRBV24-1	CATSDVGGASGELFF
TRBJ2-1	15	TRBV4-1	CASSQDGTPYNEQFF
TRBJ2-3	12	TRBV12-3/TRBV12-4	CASSPGPGEPYF
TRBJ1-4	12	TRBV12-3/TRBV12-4	CASSLQGGKLFF
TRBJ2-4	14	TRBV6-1	CASGPVGAKNIQYF
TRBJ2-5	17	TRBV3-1	CASSQGGLAGVQETQYF
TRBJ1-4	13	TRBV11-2	CASSLGKSEKLFF
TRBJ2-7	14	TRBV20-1	CSARGASGSHEQYF
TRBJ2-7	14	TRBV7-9	CASSSRGAGYEQYF
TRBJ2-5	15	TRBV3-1	CASSLGGDYQETQYF
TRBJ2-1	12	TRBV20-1	CSARDGNNEQFF
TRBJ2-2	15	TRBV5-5	CASSFRQGDTGELFF
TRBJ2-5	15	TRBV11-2	CASCFGIAAWETQYF
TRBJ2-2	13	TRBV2	CASSEYSSGELFF
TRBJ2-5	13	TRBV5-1	CASSRNPGETQYF
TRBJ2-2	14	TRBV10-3	CAISGATTAGELFF
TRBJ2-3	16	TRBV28	CASSLRISWGTDTQYF
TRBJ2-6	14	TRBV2	CASRSATGANVLTF
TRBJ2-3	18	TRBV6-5	CASSYPSSGGGPTDTQYF
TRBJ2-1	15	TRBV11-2	CASSLGGSGLGEQFF
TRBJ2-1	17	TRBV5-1	CASSLVTLAGGGNEQFF
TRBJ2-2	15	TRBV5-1	CASSFGSGDTGELFF
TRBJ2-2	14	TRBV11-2	CASKQGMVTGELFF
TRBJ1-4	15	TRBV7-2	CASSLMGQRGEKLFF
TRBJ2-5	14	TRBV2	CASSEEAALETQYF
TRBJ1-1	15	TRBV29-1	CSVLGSGTGIGEAFF
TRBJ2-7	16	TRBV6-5	CASSYGLAGGSYEQYF